The 5 T cell receptor beta chains reported below all come from one sample, sequenced in a study of early T cells in non-severe SARS-CoV-2 infection. TCRdb ran MiXCR on the 5' RACE reads and lists one entry per CDR3 protein. The repertoire consists of around 100,000 distinct CDR3 sequences, with around 17% occurring once and the leading ten covering roughly 1.3%. Sequencing was carried out using whole blood. The receptors were sampled from an adult who was a healthcare worker with PCR-confirmed SARS-CoV-2 infection or an uninfected control (not recorded which).

This rearrangement joins TRBV7-8 to TRBJ2-7; tentatively, D is TRBD1 (6 bases). Trimming shortened V by 2 bases and J by 4 bases, and 9 bases separated the two germline ends. Looked up from germline, CDR1 is SGHVS and CDR2 is FQNEAQ. The CDR3 is 13 amino acids. CDR3 loop: CASSLRTGYEQYF. CDR3 in DNA: TGTGCCAGCAGCTTACGAACAGGGTACGAGCAGTACTTC.

The J gene is TRBJ1-1, the V gene TRBV5-3; D remains ambiguous. TRBV5-3 is annotated as an ORF whose role is uncertain. CDR3 length: 15 residues. V lost 0 bases and J 4 bases, leaving 13 bases between the germline ends. The CDR3 reads CARSLDPRPATEAFF. CDR3 in DNA: TGTGCCAGAAGCTTGGACCCCAGGCCAGCCACTGAAGCTTTCTTT.

This clonotype was counted between two and nine times. This sequence joins TRBV29-1 and TRBJ2-5; 9 bases are shared with TRBD1. V trimming: 5 bases; J trimming: 3 bases; junction bases outside the gene matches: 1. CDR3 length equals 12 residues. Germline CDR1 reads SQVTM; CDR2 reads ANQGSEA. CDR3 sequence (DNA): TGCAGCGTTCGACAGGGGGAAGAGACCCAGTACTTC. Its protein product is CSVRQGEETQYF.

This chain joins TRBV6-6 and TRBJ2-1, with 11 bases that match TRBD2. Germline CDR1 reads MNHNY; CDR2 reads SVGAGI (reference sequence). V was pared by 5 bases and J by 7 bases, with 10 bases of the junction left unmatched. This CDR3 spans 16 amino acids. The CDR3 sequence: CASSRKGTSGENEQFF. The CDR3 DNA is TGTGCCAGCAGTCGAAAAGGGACTAGCGGCGAGAATGAGCAGTTCTTC.

The chain couples TRBV18 to TRBJ2-1, with D unresolved. The CDR3 spans 14 residues. V was clipped by 1 base and J by 3 bases, with 7 bases between them. CDR1 KGHSH and CDR2 LQKENI come from the germline V gene. For the CDR3, the DNA is TGTGCCAGCTCACCACAAACCAGCTACAATGAGCAGTTCTTC. Its protein is CASSPQTSYNEQFF.